Below are 13 T cell receptor beta chains sequenced from a single sample in a study of molecular identifiers for immune sequencing clone quantification. A single record per CDR3 protein comes from TCRdb applying MiXCR to the PCR reads. Of 85,000 to 90,000 distinct CDR3 sequences listed, nearly 25% are singletons. The sample comprised naive CD8+ T cells from blood, with Jurkat cell RNA spiked in. Subset defined: FACS-sorted CD8+CD4-CCR7+CD45RA+ naive T cells. These receptors were obtained from a human donor in good health. Some libraries in this study had Jurkat cell RNA spiked in.

This clonotype was counted many times. The chain carries TRBV25-1 and TRBJ2-1; D may be TRBD2 (5 bases). Germline assignment: CDR1 MGHDK and CDR2 SYGVNS. This CDR3 is 12 amino acids long. V shed 4 bases and J shed 15 bases, with 16 bases lying between them. CDR3 sequence (DNA): TGTGCCAGCAGTGGTCAGCGGTCCCCGCTGTTCTTC. Translating gives CASSGQRSPLFF.

This clonotype has more than one count but fewer than ten. This chain links TRBV6-5 with TRBJ2-1, with a possible D match to TRBD1 (7 bases). The germline V gene encodes CDR1 MNHEY and CDR2 SVGAGI. CDR3 size: 16 residues. The germline V and J ends were trimmed by 9 bases and 0 bases, with 18 bases remaining between them. CDR3: CASSRGTVVSYNEQFF. CDR3 in DNA: TGTGCCAGTTCCCGGGGGACAGTTGTCTCCTACAATGAGCAGTTCTTC.

This clonotype was seen once. This may arise from a read error, as a much more abundant clone is one base away. The CDR3 bases are TGTGCCCGCAGCTCCCATGGCTCCTACAATGAGCAGTTCTTC. It is translated as CARSSHGSYNEQFF. The chain recombines TRBV11-2 with TRBJ2-1; D is unclear. The CDR3 has 14 amino acids. Germline V gene data show CDR1 as SGHAT and CDR2 as FQNNGV.

This clonotype was detected a few times. The J gene is TRBJ1-1, the V gene TRBV5-3; 11 positions agree with TRBD1. Being an ORF, TRBV5-3 has a function that is uncertain. This CDR3 is built from 15 residues. V shed 8 bases, J shed 4 bases, and the junction held 10 bases outside the gene matches. The CDR3 DNA reads as TGTGCCAGCAGCGCTGGACAGGGGGCGGGCACTGAAGCTTTCTTT. Its translation is CASSAGQGAGTEAFF.

Ten or more counts support this clonotype. This chain links TRBV19 with TRBJ2-5; TRBD2 agrees at 8 bases. The CDR3 spans 15 residues. Per germline, CDR1 LNHDA and CDR2 SQIVND (reference sequence). Trimming at V came to 3 bases and at J to 7 bases, leaving 10 bases not matched to a gene. The CDR3 DNA sequence: TGTGCCAGTAGTATCGGGACTAGAGGATTAGTGACCCAGTACTTC. Protein product: CASSIGTRGLVTQYF.

The CDR3 spells CASSRDRGNTEAFF. The CDR3 DNA sequence: TGTGCCAGCAGTCGGGACAGGGGGAACACTGAAGCTTTCTTT. This rearrangement joins TRBV27 to TRBJ1-1, with TRBD1 matching 10 bases. With V trimmed by 5 bases and J by 1 base, 1 base remained unmatched. This CDR3 contains 14 residues. Germline V gene lookup returns CDR1 MNHEY and CDR2 SMNVEV (reference sequence).

This clonotype was seen repeatedly, ten times or more. The V gene is TRBV5-4, the J gene TRBJ2-7, with D possibly TRBD2 on 6 matching bases. CDR3 size: 13 residues. The germline CDR1 and CDR2 sequences are SGHNT and YYREEE (reference sequence). Between the trimmed V and J ends, which lost 2 bases and 2 bases, there was a span of 8 bases. CDR3 nucleotide sequence: TGTGCCAGCAGCTTTGGAGGGGCCTACGAGCAGTACTTC. It codes for CASSFGGAYEQYF.

This clonotype was recorded at least ten times. The genes are TRBV9 and TRBJ2-3; D assignment may be TRBD1 or TRBD2 (5 bases each). Trimming stripped 3 bases from V and 0 bases from J, with 14 bases between. The CDR3 loop spans 16 amino acids. Germline CDR1 is SGDLS and CDR2 is YYNGEE. Written as DNA, the CDR3 is TGTGCCAGCAGCGCCCGACCCGGGACGAGCACAGATACGCAGTATTTT. It translates to CASSARPGTSTDTQYF.

This clonotype showed up just a few times. The chain joins TRBV7-9 to TRBJ2-1, with D possibly being TRBD2 (5 bases). V was trimmed by 5 bases and J by 0 bases, leaving 11 bases between them. The CDR3 has 15 amino acids. From germline, CDR1 is SEHNR and CDR2 FQNEAQ (reference sequence). DNA of the CDR3: TGTGCCAGCAGCGCGAGCGGAGCCTCCTACAATGAGCAGTTCTTC. Protein sequence: CASSASGASYNEQFF.

For this clonotype: A much larger clone is a single base away; this may be a read error. V is TRBV19 and J is TRBJ2-3, with 9 bases fitting TRBD2. This CDR3 is 14 amino acids long. Germline V lookup: CDR1 LNHDA, CDR2 SQIVND (reference sequence). The CDR3 DNA sequence: TGTGCCAGTATCTCTAGCGGGGACACAGATACGCTGTATTTT. Encoded protein: CASISSGDTDTLYF. Full variable domain (outside the CDR3, taken from reference TRBV19 and TRBJ2-3): DGGITQSPKYLFRKEGQNVTLSCEQNLNHDAMYWYRQDPGQGLRLIYYSQIVNDFQKGDIAEGYSVSREKKESFPLTVTSAQKNPTAFYLCASISSGDTDTLYFGPGTRLTVL.

The chain uses TRBV4-3 and TRBJ2-2, with D unclear. Trimming shortened V by 0 bases and J by 1 base, and 12 bases separated the two germline ends. Germline CDR1 and CDR2: LGHNA and YSLEER. The CDR3 sequence is 17 residues long. CDR3 nucleotide sequence: TGCGCCAGCAGCCAAGATCACCAAGGGCTGAACACCGGGGAGCTGTTTTTT. Its translation: CASSQDHQGLNTGELFF.

This clonotype was recorded once. One base away lies a much larger clone, so this may be a sequencing read error. The chain carries TRBV9 and TRBJ2-7; D is uncertain. V was trimmed by 0 bases and J by 0 bases, leaving 7 bases between them. CDR3 length: 14 amino acids. Germline values: CDR1 SGDLS, CDR2 YYNGEE. The CDR3 is CASSVGPNSYEQYF. CDR3 bases: TGTGCCAGCAGCGTAGGGCCTAACTCCTACGAGCAGTACTTC. The full variable domain, completed using reference TRBV9 and TRBJ2-7, is DSGVTQTPKHLITATGQRVTLRCSPRSGDLSVYWYQQSLDQGLQFLIQYYNGEERAKGNILERFSAQQFPDLHSELNLSSLELGDSALYFCASSVGPNSYEQYFGPGTRLTVT.

CDR3 nucleotides: TGCGCCAGCAGCCGAGATCGGGGGAAACCTACCTATAATTCACCCCTCCACTTT. It translates to CASSRDRGKPTYNSPLHF. The V call is TRBV4-3, the J call TRBJ1-6; TRBD1 is a possible D gene (5 bases). Germline CDR1 LGHNA, CDR2 YSLEER. This CDR3 contains 18 residues. V was clipped by 4 bases and J by 2 bases, with 18 bases between them.